What follows describes a single T cell receptor (beta chain). Antigen: not known. Germline CDR1 LNHDA, CDR2 SQIVND (reference sequence). The CDR3 runs 14 residues. V lost 6 bases and J 0 bases, leaving 10 bases between the germline ends. This sample was taken from a study of high-grade serous ovarian cancer treatment subgroups. Generated by immunoSEQ multiplex PCR, the TCRdb table keeps only in-frame clones and is missing some. The sample records over 6,500 clones, 76% being singletons. Regarding the study as a whole: Different patients shared almost no repertoire; same-patient tumors shared about 0.1 to 0.79.

Tumor samples were taken before definitive surgery or chemotherapy. The chain carries TRBV19 and TRBJ2-3, with unresolved D. This receptor was identified in a human donor with high-grade serous ovarian cancer. The sample taken for sequencing was tumor tissue. CDR3 amino acids: CASSPKLSTDTQYF. The CDR3, as DNA: TGTGCCAGTAGCCCTAAGCTAAGCACAGATACGCAGTATTTT.